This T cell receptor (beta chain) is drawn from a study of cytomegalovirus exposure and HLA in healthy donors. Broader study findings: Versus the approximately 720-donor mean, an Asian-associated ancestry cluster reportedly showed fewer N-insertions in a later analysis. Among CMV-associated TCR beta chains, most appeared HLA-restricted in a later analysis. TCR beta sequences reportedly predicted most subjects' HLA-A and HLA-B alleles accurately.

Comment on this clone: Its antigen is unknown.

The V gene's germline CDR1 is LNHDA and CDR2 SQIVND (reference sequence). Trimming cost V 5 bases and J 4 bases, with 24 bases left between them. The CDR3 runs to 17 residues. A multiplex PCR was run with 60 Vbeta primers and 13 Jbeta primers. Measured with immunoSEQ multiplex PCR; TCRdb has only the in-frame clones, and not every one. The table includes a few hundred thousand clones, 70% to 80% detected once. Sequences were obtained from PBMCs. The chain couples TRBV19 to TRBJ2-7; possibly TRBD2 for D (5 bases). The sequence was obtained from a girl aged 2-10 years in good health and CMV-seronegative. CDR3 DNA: TGTGCCAGTAGTGAGGGCGAGGCAAGCGTAGGACCTTACGAGCAGTACTTC. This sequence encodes CASSEGEASVGPYEQYF.